This TCR beta chain was documented in a study of shared clonotypes between healthy human individuals. Note on this clone: Its antigen is not identified.

Broader study findings: The authors expected sequencing depth to affect clonotype sharing among donors. In this cohort, only blood was sampled, and tissue repertoires likely differ.

Sequencing used immunoSEQ multiplex PCR; TCRdb keeps in-frame clones, though not all of them. The data show about 2.1 million clones, around 93% seen once. CD45RO-negative, CCR7-positively selected cells formed the naive CD8 fraction, excluding terminally differentiated effector memory CD45RA+ cells. The sequence came from a man in his late teens or twenties in good health. Some clones in this sample may be carry-over from other donors' samples. Sequencing was performed on naive CD8+ T cells from PBMCs.

The chain's CDR3 is CASSLGDRGPADTQYF. The CDR3 DNA sequence: TGCGCCAGCAGCTTGGGGGACAGGGGGCCGGCAGATACGCAGTATTTT. V gene TRBV5-1 combines with J gene TRBJ2-3; 12 bases fit TRBD1. Germline assignment: CDR1 SGHRS and CDR2 YFSETQ. V trimming: 0 bases; J trimming: 4 bases; junction bases outside the gene matches: 3. CDR3 length: 16 amino acids.